Listed below are T cell receptor beta chains from one sample, sequenced in a study of cytomegalovirus exposure and HLA in healthy donors. Libraries were prepared by immunoSEQ multiplex PCR; TCRdb keeps only in-frame clonotypes and omits some of them. The profile shows 120,000 to 150,000 clones, approximately 72% of them singletons. The sample consisted of PBMCs. These TCRs come from a woman between 55 and 75 years old in good health and CMV-seronegative. The CDR3 runs from the conserved cysteine through the conserved F or W. The D gene is left open where the match is weak. Not all rows give a size; the values are once, few, many and, for expanded clones, a class.

j_call v_call clone_size d_call cdr3_nt cdr3_aa
TRBJ1-1 TRBV2 . TRBD1 TGTGCCAGCACCACGGGGACAGGGGGCCACGGGGCTTTCTTT CASTTGTGGHGAFF
TRBJ2-1 TRBV2 . . TGTGCCAGCATCCGACTGAGCAATGAGCAGTTCTTC CASIRLSNEQFF
TRBJ1-3 TRBV5-6 . . TGTGCCAGCAGCTTGGGGTCGACAAGGGGAAACACCATATATTTT CASSLGSTRGNTIYF
TRBJ1-3 TRBV9 . . TGTGCCAGCAGCGTAGTGTCCGGGACAGGAAACACCATATATTTT CASSVVSGTGNTIYF
TRBJ1-1 TRBV11-2 . . TGTGCCAGCAGCTTAGTCCGACGCAGAGCGGTGGGGAACACTGAAGCTTTCTTT CASSLVRRRAVGNTEAFF
TRBJ2-7 TRBV29-1 few TRBD2 TGCAGCGCTGGACTAGCGGGGTACGAGCAGTACTTC CSAGLAGYEQYF
TRBJ2-4 TRBV19 once TRBD1 TGTGCCAGTAGCTCCAAAATACAGGGGGCGGTTATTTACATTCAGTACTTC CASSSKIQGAVIYIQYF
TRBJ1-6 TRBV7-8 once TRBD1 TGTGCCAGCAGCTTAAGGACAGGGGGCGCTTCCTATAATTCACCCCTCCACTTT CASSLRTGGASYNSPLHF
TRBJ1-4 TRBV7-2 . TRBD1 TGTGCCAGCAGCCCAGGGGGACGGGGGGAAAAACTGTTTTTT CASSPGGRGEKLFF
TRBJ2-2 TRBV5-1 . TRBD1 TGCGCCAGCAGCTTCGACAGGGGGCCTTTCGGGGAGCTGTTTTTT CASSFDRGPFGELFF
TRBJ1-2 TRBV7-2 . TRBD1 TGTGCCAGCAGCTTAGCACAGGGGGACAAGTTTGGCTACACCTTC CASSLAQGDKFGYTF
TRBJ2-7 TRBV6-1 . . TGTGCCAGCAGGGTCCAGGGAATCAGCGAGCAGTACTTC CASRVQGISEQYF
TRBJ2-7 TRBV5-1 once . TGCGCCAGCAGCTTGCGGGGTACAAGCGGCTACGAGCAGTACTTC CASSLRGTSGYEQYF
TRBJ1-1 TRBV7-9 . TRBD1 TGTGCCAGCAGCGACAGGGGTAACACTGAAGCTTTCTTT CASSDRGNTEAFF
TRBJ2-3 TRBV7-2 once TRBD1 TGTGCCAGCAGCTTAGCGGGGACAGGGAGGTCAGATACGCAGTATTTT CASSLAGTGRSDTQYF
TRBJ1-1 TRBV20-1 . . TGCAGTGCAGGAGCTCTGGGGGCACCTTTCTTT CSAGALGAPFF
TRBJ2-3 TRBV7-2 few TRBD2 TGTGCCAGCAGCCTCACTAGCGGGGGGGGCTGGACAGATACGCAGTATTTT CASSLTSGGGWTDTQYF
TRBJ2-7 TRBV6-6 . . TGTGCCAGCAGTTACTCTTATTACGAGCAGTACTTC CASSYSYYEQYF
TRBJ1-2 TRBV10-3 once . TGTGCCATCAGTGAGTCAACAGGGCATGGCTACACCTTC CAISESTGHGYTF
TRBJ2-5 TRBV15 . TRBD2 TGTGCCACCAGCAGACGACTAGCGGGGAAAGAGACCCAGTACTTC CATSRRLAGKETQYF
TRBJ2-2 TRBV9 few . TGTGCCAGCAGCGTATCAGCCGGGACCGGGGAGCTGTTTTTT CASSVSAGTGELFF
TRBJ2-7 TRBV9 . . TGTGCCAGCGGTTCCGTAGCCCCCCCCTACGAGCAGTACTTC CASGSVAPPYEQYF
TRBJ2-2 TRBV10-3 . TRBD2 TGTGCCATCAGTGGGGGACTAGCGGCGAACACCGGGGAGCTGTTTTTT CAISGGLAANTGELFF
TRBJ1-6 TRBV5-6 few . TGTGCCAGCAGCGGTGTTAGCTCCTATAATTCACCCCTCCACTTT CASSGVSSYNSPLHF
TRBJ1-1 TRBV2 . TRBD1 TGTGCCAGCAGATTCGACAGGGCTGAAGCTTTCTTT CASRFDRAEAFF